This T cell receptor beta chain came from a study of blood T cell repertoires in COVID-19. Whole-study context: COVID-19 samples from acute and convalescent phases originated in the United States, Italy and Spain. Sample material is recorded as cDNA or gDNA derived from T cells, B-cell-depleted T cells, or PBMCs.

The CDR3 consists of 16 residues. The V gene end was trimmed by 1 base and the J gene end by 6 bases; junction bases not matched to a gene: 10. Germline CDR1 and CDR2: LGHNT and FRNRAP. In the study's own analysis: Using reference gene primer amplification, nucleated cell counts were estimated. The table came from immunoSEQ multiplex PCR; TCRdb's copy has only in-frame clones and leaves some out. V, J and clone size were drawn from that table, and D and trimming were deduced from the DNA. Of about 76,000 clones in the sample, around 90% are singletons; the top ten hold approximately 1.5%. This clonotype was obtained from a man in his fifties with acute or convalescent COVID-19. What was sequenced was peripheral blood. The J gene is TRBJ2-3, the V gene TRBV12-5, with TRBD2 matching 7 bases. For the CDR3, the DNA is TGTGCTAGTGGTTTGGCCTCGGGACTAACGAGGGATACGCAGTATTTT. Translation: CASGLASGLTRDTQYF.